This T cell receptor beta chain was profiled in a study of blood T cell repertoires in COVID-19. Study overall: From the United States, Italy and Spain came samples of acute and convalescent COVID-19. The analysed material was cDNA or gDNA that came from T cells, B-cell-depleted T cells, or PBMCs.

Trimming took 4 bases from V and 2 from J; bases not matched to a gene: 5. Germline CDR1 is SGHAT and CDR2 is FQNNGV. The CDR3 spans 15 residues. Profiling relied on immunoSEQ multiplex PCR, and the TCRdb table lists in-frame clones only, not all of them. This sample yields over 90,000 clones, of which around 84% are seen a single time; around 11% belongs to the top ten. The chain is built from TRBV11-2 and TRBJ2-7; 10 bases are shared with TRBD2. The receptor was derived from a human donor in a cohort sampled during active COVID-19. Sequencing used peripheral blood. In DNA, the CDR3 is TGTGCCAGCAGCTCTCTAGCGGGGGCCACCTACGAGCAGTACTTC. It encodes CASSSLAGATYEQYF.